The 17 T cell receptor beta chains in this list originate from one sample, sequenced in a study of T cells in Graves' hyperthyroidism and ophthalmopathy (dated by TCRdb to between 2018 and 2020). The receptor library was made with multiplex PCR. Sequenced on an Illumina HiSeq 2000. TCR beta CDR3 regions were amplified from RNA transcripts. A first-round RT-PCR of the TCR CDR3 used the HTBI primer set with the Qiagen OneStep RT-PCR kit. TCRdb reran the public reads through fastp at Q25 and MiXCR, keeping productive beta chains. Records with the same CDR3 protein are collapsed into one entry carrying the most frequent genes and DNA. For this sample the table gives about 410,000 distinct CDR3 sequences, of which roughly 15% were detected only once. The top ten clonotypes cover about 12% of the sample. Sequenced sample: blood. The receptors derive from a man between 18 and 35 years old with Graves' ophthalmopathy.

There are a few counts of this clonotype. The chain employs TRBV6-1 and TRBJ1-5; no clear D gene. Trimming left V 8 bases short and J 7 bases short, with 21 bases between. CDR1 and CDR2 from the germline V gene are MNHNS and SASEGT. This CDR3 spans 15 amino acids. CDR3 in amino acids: CASGQGYSGRQPQHF. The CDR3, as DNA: TGTGCCAGCGGTCAAGGGTACTCCGGAAGGCAGCCCCAGCATTTT.

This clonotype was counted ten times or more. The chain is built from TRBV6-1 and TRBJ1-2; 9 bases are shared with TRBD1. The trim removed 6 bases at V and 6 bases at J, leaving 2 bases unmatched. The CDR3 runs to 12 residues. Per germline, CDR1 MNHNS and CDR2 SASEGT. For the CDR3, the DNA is TGTGCCAGCAGCCGGGACAGGGATGGCTACACCTTC. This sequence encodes CASSRDRDGYTF.

CDR3 DNA sequence: TGTGCCAGCAGCTTAGGGCAGGGTGAGAGGGGCTACACCTTC. It encodes CASSLGQGERGYTF. The V and J genes are TRBV7-8 and TRBJ1-2; weak D call: TRBD1 (5 bases). The V gene's germline CDR1 is SGHVS and CDR2 FQNEAQ. The CDR3 runs 14 residues. Trimming cost V 1 base and J 8 bases, with 14 bases left between them.

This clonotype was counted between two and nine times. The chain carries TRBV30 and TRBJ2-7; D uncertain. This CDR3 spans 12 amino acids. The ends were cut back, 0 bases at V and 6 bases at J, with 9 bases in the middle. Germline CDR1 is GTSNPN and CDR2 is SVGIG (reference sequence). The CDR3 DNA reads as TGTGCCTGGAGTGTAACATTACGCGAGCAGTACTTC. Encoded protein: CAWSVTLREQYF. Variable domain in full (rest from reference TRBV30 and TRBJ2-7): SQTIHQWPATLVQPVGSPLSLECTVEGTSNPNLYWYRQAAGRGLQLLFYSVGIGQISSEVPQNLSASRPQDRQFILSSKKLLLSDSGFYLCAWSVTLREQYFGPGTRLTVT.

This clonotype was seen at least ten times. The CDR3 loop reads CATSRPPQGSQPQHF. In DNA form, the CDR3 reads TGTGCCACCAGCAGACCCCCTCAGGGATCTCAGCCCCAGCATTTT. The V and J genes are TRBV15 and TRBJ1-5; D is perhaps TRBD1 (5 bases). V lost 2 bases and J lost 6, with 14 bases in between. This CDR3 spans 15 amino acids. Looked up from germline, CDR1 is LNHNV and CDR2 is YYDKDF (reference sequence).

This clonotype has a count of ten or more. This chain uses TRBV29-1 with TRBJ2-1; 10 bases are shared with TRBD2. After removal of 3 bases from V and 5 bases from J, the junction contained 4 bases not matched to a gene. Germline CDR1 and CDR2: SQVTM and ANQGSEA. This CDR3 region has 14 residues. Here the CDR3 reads CSVDRLAGDNEQFF. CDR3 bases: TGCAGCGTTGATAGGCTAGCGGGAGACAATGAGCAGTTCTTC.

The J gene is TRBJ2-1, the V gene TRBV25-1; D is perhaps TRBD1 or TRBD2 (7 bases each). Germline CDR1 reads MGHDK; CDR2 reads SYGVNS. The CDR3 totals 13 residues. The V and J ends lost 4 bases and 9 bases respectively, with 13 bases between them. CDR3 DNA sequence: TGTGCCAGCAGTGGACAGGGAGGGGTTGAGCAGTTCTTC. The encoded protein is CASSGQGGVEQFF.

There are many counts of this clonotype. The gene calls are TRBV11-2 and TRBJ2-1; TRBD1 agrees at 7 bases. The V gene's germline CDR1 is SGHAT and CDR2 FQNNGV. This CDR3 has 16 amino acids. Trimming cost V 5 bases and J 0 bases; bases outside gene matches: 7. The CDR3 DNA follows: TGTGCCAGCAGCCCGGGACAGCCGAGCTCCTACAATGAGCAGTTCTTC. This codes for CASSPGQPSSYNEQFF. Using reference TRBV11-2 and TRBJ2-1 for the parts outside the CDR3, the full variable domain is EAGVAQSPRYKIIEKRQSVAFWCNPISGHATLYWYQQILGQGPKLLIQFQNNGVVDDSQLPKDRFSAERLKGVDSTLKIQPAKLEDSAVYLCASSPGQPSSYNEQFFGPGTRLTVL.

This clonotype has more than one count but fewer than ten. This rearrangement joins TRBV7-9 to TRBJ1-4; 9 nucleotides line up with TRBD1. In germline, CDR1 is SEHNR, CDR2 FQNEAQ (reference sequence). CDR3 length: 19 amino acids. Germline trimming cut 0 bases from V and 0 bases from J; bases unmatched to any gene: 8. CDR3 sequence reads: CASSLARGQGVSTNEKLFF. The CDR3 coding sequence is TGTGCCAGCAGCTTAGCGAGGGGACAGGGTGTTTCAACTAATGAAAAACTGTTTTTT.

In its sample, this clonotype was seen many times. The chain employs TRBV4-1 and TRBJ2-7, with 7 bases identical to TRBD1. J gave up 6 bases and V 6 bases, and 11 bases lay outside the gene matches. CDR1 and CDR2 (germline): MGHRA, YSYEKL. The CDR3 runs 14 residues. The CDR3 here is CASSQVTGDGEQYF. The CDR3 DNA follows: TGCGCCAGCAGTCAGGTTACAGGGGATGGCGAGCAGTACTTC.

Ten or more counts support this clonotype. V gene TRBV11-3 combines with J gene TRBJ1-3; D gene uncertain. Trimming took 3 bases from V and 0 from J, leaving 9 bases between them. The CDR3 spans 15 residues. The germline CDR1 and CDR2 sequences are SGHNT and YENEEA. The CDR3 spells CASSFTAVSGNTIYF. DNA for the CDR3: TGTGCCAGCAGCTTTACTGCAGTCTCTGGAAACACCATATATTTT.

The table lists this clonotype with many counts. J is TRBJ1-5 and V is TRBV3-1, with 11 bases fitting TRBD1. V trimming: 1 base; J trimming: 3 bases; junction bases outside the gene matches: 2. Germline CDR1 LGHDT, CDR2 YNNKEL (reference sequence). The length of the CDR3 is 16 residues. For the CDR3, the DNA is TGTGCCAGCAGCCAAGGGACAGGGGGCGTCAATCAGCCCCAGCATTTT. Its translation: CASSQGTGGVNQPQHF. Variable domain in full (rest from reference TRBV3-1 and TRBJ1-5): DTAVSQTPKYLVTQMGNDKSIKCEQNLGHDTMYWYKQDSKKFLKIMFSYNNKELIINETVPNRFSPKSPDKAHLNLHINSLELGDSAVYFCASSQGTGGVNQPQHFGDGTRLSIL.

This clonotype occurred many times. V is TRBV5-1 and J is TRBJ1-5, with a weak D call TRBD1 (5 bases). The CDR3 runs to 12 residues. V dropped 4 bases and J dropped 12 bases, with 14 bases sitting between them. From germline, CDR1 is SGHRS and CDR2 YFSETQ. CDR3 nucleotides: TGCGCCAGCAGCCCGGGGGAGCAAGACCAGCATTTT. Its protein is CASSPGEQDQHF.

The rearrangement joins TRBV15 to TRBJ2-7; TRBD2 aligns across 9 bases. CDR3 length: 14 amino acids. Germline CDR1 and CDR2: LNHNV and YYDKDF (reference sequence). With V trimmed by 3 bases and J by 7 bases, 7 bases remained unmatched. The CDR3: CATSRSGRSDEQYF. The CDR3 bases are TGTGCCACCAGCAGGAGCGGGAGGAGTGATGAGCAGTACTTC.

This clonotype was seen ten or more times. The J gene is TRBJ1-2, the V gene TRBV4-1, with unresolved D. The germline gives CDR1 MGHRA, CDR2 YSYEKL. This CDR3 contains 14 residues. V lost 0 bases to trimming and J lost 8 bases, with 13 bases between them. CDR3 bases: TGCGCCAGCAGCCAAGAAAAGGGTCAGAGGGGCTACACCTTC. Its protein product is CASSQEKGQRGYTF.

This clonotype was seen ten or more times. CDR3 in DNA: TGTGCCAGCAGCTCGCTCCATGGACTTACCTACGAGCAGTACTTC. This sequence encodes CASSSLHGLTYEQYF. This sequence joins TRBV11-2 and TRBJ2-7, with D perhaps matching TRBD2 (5 bases). There are 15 residues in the CDR3. V gave up 4 bases and J gave up 2 bases, with 15 bases separating them. Germline loops: CDR1 SGHAT, CDR2 FQNNGV. The full variable domain, rest sourced from reference TRBV11-2 and TRBJ2-7, is EAGVAQSPRYKIIEKRQSVAFWCNPISGHATLYWYQQILGQGPKLLIQFQNNGVVDDSQLPKDRFSAERLKGVDSTLKIQPAKLEDSAVYLCASSSLHGLTYEQYFGPGTRLTVT.

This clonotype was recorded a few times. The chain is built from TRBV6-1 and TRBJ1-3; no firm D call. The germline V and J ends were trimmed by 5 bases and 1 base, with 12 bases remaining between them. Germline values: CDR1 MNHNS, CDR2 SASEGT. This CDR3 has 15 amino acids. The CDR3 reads CASSYWPPSGNTIYF. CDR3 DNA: TGTGCCAGCAGTTATTGGCCACCTTCTGGAAACACCATATATTTT.